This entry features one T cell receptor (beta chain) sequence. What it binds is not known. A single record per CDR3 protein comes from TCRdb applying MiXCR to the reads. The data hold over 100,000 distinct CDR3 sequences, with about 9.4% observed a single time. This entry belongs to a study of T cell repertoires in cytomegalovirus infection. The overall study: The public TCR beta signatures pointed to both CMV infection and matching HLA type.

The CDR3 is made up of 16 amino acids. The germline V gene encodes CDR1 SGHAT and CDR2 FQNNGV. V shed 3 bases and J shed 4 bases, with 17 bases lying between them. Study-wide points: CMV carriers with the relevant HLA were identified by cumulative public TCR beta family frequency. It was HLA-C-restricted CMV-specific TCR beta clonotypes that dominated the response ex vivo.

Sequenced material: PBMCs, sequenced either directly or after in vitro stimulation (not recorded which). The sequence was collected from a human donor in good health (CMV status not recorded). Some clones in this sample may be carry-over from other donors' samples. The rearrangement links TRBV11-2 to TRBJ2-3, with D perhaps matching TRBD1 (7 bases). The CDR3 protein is CASSFGVGRGADTQYF. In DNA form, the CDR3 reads TGTGCCAGCAGCTTTGGGGTGGGCAGGGGGGCAGATACGCAGTATTTT.